Sequencing of this T cell receptor beta chain was carried out in a study of blood T cell repertoires in COVID-19. The overall study: Spain, Italy and the United States supplied samples that represented acute and convalescent COVID-19. Sources were T cells, B-cell-depleted T cells, or PBMCs; the material itself was cDNA or gDNA.

Sequencing used immunoSEQ multiplex PCR; TCRdb keeps in-frame clones, though not all of them. This table holds 300,000 to 400,000 clones, around 87% found once. After removal of 1 base from V and 2 bases from J, the junction contained 3 bases not matched to a gene. From germline, CDR1 is SGDLS and CDR2 YYNGEE. The CDR3 is 15 amino acids. The sequencing input was peripheral blood. The genes are TRBV9 and TRBJ1-5; 7 bases are shared with TRBD1. This sequence was found in a human donor in a cohort sampled during active COVID-19. CDR3 coding DNA: TGTGCCAGCAGCGTATCAGGGGGTGGCAATCAGCCCCAGCATTTT. The encoded protein is CASSVSGGGNQPQHF.